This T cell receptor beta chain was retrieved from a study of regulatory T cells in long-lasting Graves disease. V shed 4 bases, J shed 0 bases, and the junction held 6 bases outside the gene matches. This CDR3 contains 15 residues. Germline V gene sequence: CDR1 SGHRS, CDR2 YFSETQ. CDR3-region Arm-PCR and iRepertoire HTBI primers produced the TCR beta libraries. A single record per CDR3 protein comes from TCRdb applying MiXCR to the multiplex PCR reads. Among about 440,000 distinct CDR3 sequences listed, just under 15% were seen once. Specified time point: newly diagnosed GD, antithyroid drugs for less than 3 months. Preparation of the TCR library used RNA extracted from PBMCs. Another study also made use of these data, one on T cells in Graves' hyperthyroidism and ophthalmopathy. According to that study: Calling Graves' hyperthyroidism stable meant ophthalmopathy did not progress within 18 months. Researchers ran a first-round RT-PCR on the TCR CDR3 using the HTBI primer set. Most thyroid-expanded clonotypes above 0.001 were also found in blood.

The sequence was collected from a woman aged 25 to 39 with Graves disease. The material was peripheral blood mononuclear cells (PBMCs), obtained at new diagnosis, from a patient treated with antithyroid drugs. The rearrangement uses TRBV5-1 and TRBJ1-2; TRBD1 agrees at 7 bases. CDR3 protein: CASSTWDRTNYGYTF. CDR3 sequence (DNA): TGCGCCAGCAGCACATGGGACAGAACTAACTATGGCTACACCTTC.